Sequencing of this TCR beta chain was carried out in a study of identical twins. This clonotype was counted once. TCRdb reprocessed the 5' RACE reads via MiXCR and lists one record per CDR3 protein. The sample includes hundreds of thousands of distinct CDR3 sequences, 21% of them seen just once. The CDR3 extends over 14 amino acids. Germline CDR1 reads SNHLY; CDR2 reads FYNNEI. The ends lost 8 bases at V and 6 bases at J; junction bases unmatched: 9. This sample was shared with a second study, whose subject was T cells expressing NK-cell markers. Per that study: Nothing established the HCMV specificity of expanded NKG2C+ T cell clones.

The rearrangement uses TRBV2 and TRBJ2-1; 8 bases agree with TRBD2. This TCR was recovered from a young woman in good health. The sample was PBMCs. The CDR3 loop is CASGLAGRVNEQFF. CDR3 in DNA: TGTGCCAGCGGGTTAGCGGGGAGGGTCAATGAGCAGTTCTTC.